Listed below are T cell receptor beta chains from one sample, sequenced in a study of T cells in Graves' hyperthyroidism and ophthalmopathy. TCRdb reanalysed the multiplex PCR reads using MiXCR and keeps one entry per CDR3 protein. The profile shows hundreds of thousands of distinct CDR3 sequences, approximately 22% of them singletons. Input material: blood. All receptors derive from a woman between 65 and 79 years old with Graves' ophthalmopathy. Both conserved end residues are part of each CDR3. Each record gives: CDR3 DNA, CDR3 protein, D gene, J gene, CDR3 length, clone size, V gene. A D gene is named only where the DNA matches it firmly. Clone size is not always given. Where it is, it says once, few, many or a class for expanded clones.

TGTGCCAGCAGCCAAACGTCGGGGGAGCAGTACTTC CASSQTSGEQYF . TRBJ2-7 12 . TRBV3-1
TGTGCCAGCAGCCTGGTCCCGGACGGTACGCAGTATTTT CASSLVPDGTQYF . TRBJ2-3 13 many TRBV3-1
TGTGCCAGCACACGGAGCTCCTACAATGAGCAGTTCTTC CASTRSSYNEQFF . TRBJ2-1 13 many TRBV12-3/TRBV12-4
TGCAGTGCCGAGCCACCGGGGATCGTCTATGGCTACACCTTC CSAEPPGIVYGYTF . TRBJ1-2 14 . TRBV20-1
TGTGCCAGCAGGGTAGGGACTAGCGGGAGTTACGAGCAGTACTTC CASRVGTSGSYEQYF TRBD2 TRBJ2-7 15 . TRBV12-3/TRBV12-4
TGTGCCAGCAGTTTTGAGGGAACTGAAGCTTTCTTT CASSFEGTEAFF . TRBJ1-1 12 many TRBV28
TGTGCCAGCAGAACCAGAGTCGCCCAGGGAGTTGAGCAGTTCTTC CASRTRVAQGVEQFF . TRBJ2-1 15 many TRBV28
TGTGCCTGGAGTGTACGACTCTTGCGCTCCTACAATGAGCAGTTCTTC CAWSVRLLRSYNEQFF . TRBJ2-1 16 . TRBV30
TGTGCCAGCAGCTTAGTTGGGGGACGTATTCAGTACTTC CASSLVGGRIQYF . TRBJ2-4 13 few TRBV7-9
TGTGCCAGCAGCTTATATCGCGGGGAGCTGTTTTTT CASSLYRGELFF . TRBJ2-2 12 . TRBV7-3
TGTGCCAGCACTCTATGGAACACCGGGGAGCTGTTTTTT CASTLWNTGELFF . TRBJ2-2 13 few TRBV2
TGTGCCAGTAGCGACATTCAAGAGACCCAGTACTTC CASSDIQETQYF . TRBJ2-5 12 few TRBV19
TGTGCCAGCAGCGTAGCGGGACTGATCTCCTACAATGAGCAGTTCTTC CASSVAGLISYNEQFF . TRBJ2-1 16 few TRBV9
TGTGCCAGCAGTGTTAGCGGCGGGAGGGCCTCCAATGAGCAGTTCTTC CASSVSGGRASNEQFF TRBD2 TRBJ2-1 16 few TRBV25-1
TGCAGTGCTAGACTGACAGGGGGGAACACTGAAGCTTTCTTT CSARLTGGNTEAFF TRBD1 TRBJ1-1 14 . TRBV20-1
TGCAGCGTTGACCTGGGAGTTGGGGCCAACGTCCTGACTTTC CSVDLGVGANVLTF . TRBJ2-6 14 . TRBV29-1
TGTGCCTGGAGTCCGGGACAGTGGGGCGGCTACACCTTC CAWSPGQWGGYTF TRBD1 TRBJ1-2 13 few TRBV30
TGTGCCAGCAGTAGGACTATGGGCAATGAGCAGTTCTTC CASSRTMGNEQFF . TRBJ2-1 13 . TRBV6-1
TGTGCCAGCAGTAACAGCAGGATTGCCAAAAACATTCAGTACTTC CASSNSRIAKNIQYF . TRBJ2-4 15 . TRBV28
TGTGCCAGCGCCCCACAGGGGGCGCGGGGTACGCAGTATTTT CASAPQGARGTQYF TRBD1 TRBJ2-3 14 few TRBV6-1
TGTGCCAGCAGCGCTAGGGGGGATACGCAGTATTTT CASSARGDTQYF . TRBJ2-3 12 few TRBV12-3/TRBV12-4
TGTGCCAGCAGTGCATACACAGGGGGCAGCGAGCAGTACTTC CASSAYTGGSEQYF TRBD1 TRBJ2-7 14 many TRBV12-3/TRBV12-4
TGCGCCAGCAGTGAGGGGTTTCCCGGGACCCAGTACTTC CASSEGFPGTQYF . TRBJ2-5 13 few TRBV10-1
TGTGCCAGCAGTGGACTAGCGGGAGGCTATGAGCAGTTCTTC CASSGLAGGYEQFF TRBD2 TRBJ2-1 14 many TRBV27
TGTGCCAGCAGCTCCGGAGGGGGGGCTTGGGGCACTGAAGCTTTCTTT CASSSGGGAWGTEAFF . TRBJ1-1 16 . TRBV3-1
TGTGCCAGCAGTCTCCAGGGAGGAAACGAGCAGTACTTC CASSLQGGNEQYF . TRBJ2-7 13 many TRBV12-3/TRBV12-4
TGTGCCAGCAGCCAAGACCCCCAGCGGGCGTACAATGAGCAGTTCTTC CASSQDPQRAYNEQFF . TRBJ2-1 16 few TRBV4-2
TGTGCCATCAGGGACTCAGGGGGCGCGACAGAGACCCAGTACTTC CAIRDSGGATETQYF TRBD1 TRBJ2-5 15 many TRBV10-3
TGTGCCAGCCGTTGGGTCCAAGAGACCCAGTACTTC CASRWVQETQYF . TRBJ2-5 12 . TRBV6-2/TRBV6-3
TGTGCCAGCAACCTACAGGGGGCAGATACGCAGTATTTT CASNLQGADTQYF TRBD1 TRBJ2-3 13 . TRBV7-2
TGTGCCAGCAGCTTTAGGGGGACTCGGGGCGAGCAGTACTTC CASSFRGTRGEQYF . TRBJ2-7 14 few TRBV7-9
TGTGCCAGCAGCCCCCGGGACCGCCTGGATTCACCCCTCCACTTT CASSPRDRLDSPLHF . TRBJ1-6 15 . TRBV28
TGTGCCAGCAGTGAAACAGGGCCGGTTAACTATGGCTACACCTTC CASSETGPVNYGYTF . TRBJ1-2 15 . TRBV6-1
TGCAGTGCTAGAGATCCCGGGACAGGGAGTCATGAGCAGTTCTTC CSARDPGTGSHEQFF TRBD1 TRBJ2-1 15 few TRBV20-1
TGTGCCAGCAGCATTAGCGGGACCAATGAGCAGTTCTTC CASSISGTNEQFF TRBD2 TRBJ2-1 13 few TRBV7-3
TGTGCCAGCAGCTTCTCACCATGGGACAGGGTCAATTCACCCCTCCACTTT CASSFSPWDRVNSPLHF TRBD1 TRBJ1-6 17 . TRBV11-2
TGTGCCACCAGCAGAGATAGGGGACAGGGGAGAGAGACCCAGTACTTC CATSRDRGQGRETQYF TRBD1 TRBJ2-5 16 . TRBV15
TGTGCCAGCATTAGCTACGGGGAGCTGTTTTTT CASISYGELFF . TRBJ2-2 11 . TRBV3-1
TGTGCCAGCAGTTACTCGATCCAGGGGTGGACTGAAGCTTTCTTT CASSYSIQGWTEAFF . TRBJ1-1 15 . TRBV6-5
TGTGCTAGCAGCTTAGAGGGAGGAGGCACCGGGGAGCTGTTTTTT CASSLEGGGTGELFF . TRBJ2-2 15 . TRBV7-7
TGTGCCAGCAGCTTGGTGCCAGGGAGAAGGACTGAAGCTTTCTTT CASSLVPGRRTEAFF . TRBJ1-1 15 . TRBV5-6
TGCAGCGTGTCCCGGGACAGGGGGTGGCATGGCTACACCTTC CSVSRDRGWHGYTF TRBD1 TRBJ1-2 14 few TRBV29-1
TGCAGCGTTGGGGACAGCTATGGTCAGCCCCAGCATTTT CSVGDSYGQPQHF TRBD1 TRBJ1-5 13 . TRBV29-1
TGTGCCACCCTGACAGGGCGAGGCTACACCTTC CATLTGRGYTF TRBD1 TRBJ1-2 11 few TRBV28
TGTGCCAGCGGGCCCACTAGCGGCTCCTACAATGAGCAGTTCTTC CASGPTSGSYNEQFF TRBD2 TRBJ2-1 15 . TRBV7-3
TGCGCCAGCAGCCTAGGGCATAGCGGTAATGAGCAGTTCTTC CASSLGHSGNEQFF . TRBJ2-1 14 few TRBV5-1
TGTGCCAGCAGCCGGACAGGGCGGAGGGTACGGAACACTGAAGCTTTCTTT CASSRTGRRVRNTEAFF TRBD1 TRBJ1-1 17 . TRBV9
TGTGCCAGCAGTCTATCTAGCGGGAGAAGCTATGAGACCCAGTACTTC CASSLSSGRSYETQYF TRBD2 TRBJ2-5 16 . TRBV7-2
TGTGCCAGCAGCTTAGTGGCGGGAGACCCCTACGAGCAGTACTTC CASSLVAGDPYEQYF TRBD2 TRBJ2-7 15 many TRBV7-2
TGTGCCAGCAGCTTAGTGGGGGGCAATTGGGAGCAGTACTTC CASSLVGGNWEQYF . TRBJ2-7 14 many TRBV11-2
TGTGCCAGCAGTTACGCCAGAGACTCTGGAAACACCATATATTTT CASSYARDSGNTIYF . TRBJ1-3 15 . TRBV6-5
TGTGCCAGTAGAAGAGCAGGGGAGAACACTGAAGCTTTCTTT CASRRAGENTEAFF . TRBJ1-1 14 . TRBV19
TGTGCCAGCAGTTCACCCGGACAGGGGTGGGGCGAGCAGTACTTC CASSSPGQGWGEQYF TRBD1 TRBJ2-7 15 many TRBV12-3/TRBV12-4
TGTGCCAGCAGTCAAGTGGCATACACTGAAGCTTTCTTT CASSQVAYTEAFF . TRBJ1-1 13 . TRBV6-1
TGTGCCAGCAGTGAAAAGTCTAGCGAGCTAGTCTTGGAGCAGTACTTC CASSEKSSELVLEQYF . TRBJ2-7 16 . TRBV2
TGCAGCGGGGGGACATCGGCAGGGGAAAAACTGTTTTTT CSGGTSAGEKLFF . TRBJ1-4 13 few TRBV29-1
TGCGCCAGCAGCGCCCTGGGGGGCACAGATACGCAGTATTTT CASSALGGTDTQYF . TRBJ2-3 14 many TRBV5-1
TGTGCCAGCAGCTTAGGAGTATGGTACGAGCAGTACTTC CASSLGVWYEQYF . TRBJ2-7 13 . TRBV13
TGCAGTGAGGACAGGGGATTGATTCAGTACTTC CSEDRGLIQYF TRBD1 TRBJ2-4 11 . TRBV20-1